Below are 22 T cell receptor beta chains sequenced from a single sample in a study of shared clonotypes between healthy human individuals. Sequenced by immunoSEQ multiplex PCR; TCRdb stores in-frame clones only, minus some. The table has millions of clones, 95% seen once; the top ten hold 0.13%. The sample was naive CD4+ T cells sorted from blood. Noted subset: CD45RA+ positively selected. These receptors were collected from a man between 18 and 29 years old in good health.

The rearrangement links TRBV11-2 to TRBJ2-7; D gene ambiguous. Germline CDR1 reads SGHAT; CDR2 reads FQNNGV. V lost 5 bases, J lost 3 bases, and 11 bases lay in between. The CDR3 is 13 residues long. The CDR3 loop reads CASSPNQYYEQYF. The CDR3 DNA sequence: TGTGCCAGCAGCCCCAACCAATACTACGAGCAGTACTTC.

The chain carries TRBV5-1 and TRBJ1-2, with 8 bases aligning to TRBD1. In germline, CDR1 is SGHRS, CDR2 YFSETQ. This CDR3 comprises 15 residues. V dropped 4 bases and J dropped 3; count of bases not matched to a gene: 8. The CDR3 DNA follows: TGCGCCAGCAGCCCGTGGCCGGACAGGGACTATGGCTACACCTTC. Protein sequence: CASSPWPDRDYGYTF.

The rearrangement uses TRBV6-5 and TRBJ1-1, with D perhaps matching TRBD1 (5 bases). This CDR3 spans 12 amino acids. Trimming stripped 6 bases from V and 6 bases from J, with 11 bases between. CDR1 MNHEY and CDR2 SVGAGI come from the germline V gene. The CDR3 DNA reads as TGTGCCAGCAGCCCGGGGGTCTCTGAAGCTTTCTTT. Its protein product is CASSPGVSEAFF.

V and J are TRBV5-4 and TRBJ2-7, with 11 nucleotides matching TRBD2. Losses at the gene ends were 4 bases for V and 4 bases for J; bases not matched to a gene: 10. The CDR3 has 16 amino acids. Germline CDR1 reads SGHNT; CDR2 reads YYREEE (reference sequence). CDR3 DNA: TGTGCCAGCAGCACGGCTAGCGGGGGGCCGCCTTACGAGCAGTACTTC. Translation: CASSTASGGPPYEQYF. The full variable domain, its missing parts supplied by reference TRBV5-4 and TRBJ2-7, is ETGVTQSPTHLIKTRGQQVTLRCSSQSGHNTVSWYQQALGQGPQFIFQYYREEENGRGNFPPRFSGLQFPNYSSELNVNALELDDSALYLCASSTASGGPPYEQYFGPGTRLTVT.

The chain couples TRBV6-1 to TRBJ2-5, with D maybe TRBD2 (5 bases). V lost 0 bases and J 7 bases, leaving 9 bases between the germline ends. This CDR3 comprises 13 residues. Looked up from germline, CDR1 is MNHNS and CDR2 is SASEGT. The CDR3 DNA reads TGTGCCAGCAGTGAAGCTAGCGTGGTGACCCAGTACTTC. It specifies CASSEASVVTQYF.

The chain couples TRBV2 to TRBJ1-1; D unclear. Germline assignment: CDR1 SNHLY and CDR2 FYNNEI. V was clipped by 0 bases and J by 11 bases, with 10 bases between them. The CDR3 loop spans 12 amino acids. The CDR3 DNA reads as TGTGCCAGCAGTGAAGCGGGAGTTGAGGCTTTCTTT. It codes for CASSEAGVEAFF.

The chain employs TRBV9 and TRBJ2-7; TRBD1 matches 7 bases. Germline CDR1 SGDLS, CDR2 YYNGEE. The CDR3 covers 14 residues. The V gene end was trimmed by 3 bases and the J gene end by 3 bases; junction bases not matched to a gene: 6. The CDR3 DNA is TGTGCCAGCAGCGCCTCCGGGACAGTCTACGAGCAGTACTTC. Translated, it gives CASSASGTVYEQYF.

The rearrangement uses TRBV18 and TRBJ2-5, with 9 positions matching TRBD2. Germline V gives CDR1 KGHSH, CDR2 LQKENI. Trimming took 2 bases from V and 5 from J; bases not matched to a gene: 9. The CDR3 runs 16 residues. For the CDR3, the DNA is TGTGCCAGCTCACCATATGGGGCTAGCGGGATTGAGACCCAGTACTTC. Translated, it gives CASSPYGASGIETQYF.

A single count supports this clone. V gene TRBV19 combines with J gene TRBJ1-2; D unresolved. The CDR3 spans 13 residues. Germline V CDR1 and CDR2: LNHDA, SQIVND (reference sequence). V was clipped by 3 bases and J by 7 bases, with 12 bases between them. The CDR3 sequence: CASSIDPLGGYTF. DNA of the CDR3: TGTGCCAGTAGTATCGACCCCTTGGGTGGCTACACCTTC.

The rearrangement links TRBV7-2 to TRBJ1-1; D gene uncertain. The length of the CDR3 is 14 residues. V was pared by 1 base and J by 1 base, with 7 bases between. CDR1 and CDR2 from the germline V gene are SGHTA and FQGNSA. The CDR3, as DNA: TGTGCCAGCAGCTTAGTACCCGAGAACACTGAAGCTTTCTTT. Protein: CASSLVPENTEAFF.

This sequence joins TRBV2 and TRBJ2-7, with D unclear. Between the trimmed V and J ends, which lost 1 base and 5 bases, there was a span of 9 bases. The CDR3 loop spans 13 amino acids. The V gene's germline CDR1 is SNHLY and CDR2 FYNNEI. DNA of the CDR3: TGTGCCAGCAGTGAAGACGGAAGCCACGAGCAGTACTTC. It specifies CASSEDGSHEQYF.

This chain links TRBV18 with TRBJ2-2; perhaps TRBD1 as D (5 bases). The CDR3 has 14 residues. V lost 4 bases and J lost 0, with 6 bases in between. Germline lookup yields CDR1 KGHSH and CDR2 LQKENI. The CDR3 bases are TGTGCCAGCTCACAAGGGGCGAACACCGGGGAGCTGTTTTTT. Translated, it gives CASSQGANTGELFF.

On this clone itself: Other DNA sequences in this specimen translate into the identical CDR3. The V gene is TRBV5-1, the J gene TRBJ1-2, with D unclear. Between the trimmed V and J ends, which lost 0 bases and 3 bases, there was a span of 6 bases. The CDR3 is 13 amino acids. Germline assignment: CDR1 SGHRS and CDR2 YFSETQ. CDR3 loop: CASSLEGDYGYTF. For the CDR3, the DNA is TGCGCCAGCAGCTTGGAGGGCGACTATGGCTACACCTTC.

For this clone: Other DNA variants within this sample encode the same CDR3. The rearrangement links TRBV7-9 to TRBJ2-2; unclear D gene. CDR3 size: 15 residues. The germline V gene encodes CDR1 SEHNR and CDR2 FQNEAQ (reference sequence). V shed 2 bases and J shed 1 base, with 8 bases lying between them. The CDR3 coding sequence is TGTGCCAGCAGCTTATCTGGCGGGAACACCGGGGAGCTGTTTTTT. Its translation is CASSLSGGNTGELFF.

The chain links TRBV10-3 to TRBJ2-7; D remains unclear. V was pared by 6 bases and J by 0 bases, with 3 bases between. Germline values: CDR1 ENHRY, CDR2 SYGVKD. The CDR3 runs 11 residues. CDR3 DNA: TGTGCCATCAGCAGCTCCTACGAGCAGTACTTC. It specifies CAISSSYEQYF.

The V call is TRBV10-3, the J call TRBJ2-5; no clear D. The germline V gene encodes CDR1 ENHRY and CDR2 SYGVKD. The CDR3 runs 14 residues. V lost 0 bases, J lost 5 bases, and 10 bases lay in between. The CDR3 reads CAISESTRWETQYF. The CDR3 DNA sequence: TGTGCCATCAGTGAGTCGACTCGATGGGAGACCCAGTACTTC.

The V call is TRBV7-9, the J call TRBJ1-2; D gene ambiguous. The germline V gene has CDR1 SEHNR and CDR2 FQNEAQ (reference sequence). The CDR3 is 14 residues long. Trimming shortened V by 5 bases and J by 2 bases, and 12 bases separated the two germline ends. DNA for the CDR3: TGTGCCAGCAGCCCCCCCCTCCTCAACTATGGCTACACCTTC. It is translated as CASSPPLLNYGYTF.

The V call is TRBV6-1, the J call TRBJ1-2; 9 bases line up with TRBD1. The V gene end was trimmed by 5 bases and the J gene end by 6 bases; junction bases not matched to a gene: 10. The V gene's germline CDR1 is MNHNS and CDR2 SASEGT. The CDR3 sequence is 15 residues long. CDR3 in DNA: TGTGCCAGCAGTTTACGGACAGGGGAGAGGGATGGCTACACCTTC. Its translation is CASSLRTGERDGYTF.

As concerns this clone: An end of the junction differs from the germline gene, which may be a read error. The rearrangement uses TRBV20-1 and TRBJ2-3; the D is unclear. The CDR3 covers 11 residues. The germline V gene has CDR1 DFQATT and CDR2 SNEGSKA (reference sequence). CDR3 sequence (DNA): TGCAGTGCTAGTGATGCGACTGCCGGTAGTTTT. It specifies CSASDATAGSF.

The chain links TRBV4-1 to TRBJ1-6, with D unclear. The V end lost 4 bases, the J end lost 13 bases, and 14 bases lay between the germline ends. Germline CDR1 is MGHRA and CDR2 is YSYEKL. The CDR3 sequence is 13 residues long. The CDR3 sequence is CASSRIMKGPLHF. Here the CDR3 DNA reads TGCGCCAGCAGCCGCATAATGAAAGGGCCCCTCCACTTT.

The gene calls are TRBV27 and TRBJ2-7; D is ambiguous. The CDR3 extends over 14 amino acids. Germline V gene data show CDR1 as MNHEY and CDR2 as SMNVEV (reference sequence). V was clipped by 3 bases and J by 2 bases, with 11 bases between them. CDR3 loop: CASSLLGLAYEQYF. CDR3 coding DNA: TGTGCCAGCAGTTTGCTCGGCCTAGCCTACGAGCAGTACTTC.

The V and J genes are TRBV28 and TRBJ1-5; 10 nucleotides align to TRBD1. This CDR3 has 15 residues. The V gene's germline CDR1 is MDHEN and CDR2 SYDVKM. V was pared by 11 bases and J by 4 bases, with 11 bases of the junction left unmatched. CDR3 amino acids: CASVAGDRGNQPQHF. In DNA, the CDR3 is TGTGCCTCCGTAGCAGGGGACAGGGGAAATCAGCCCCAGCATTTT.